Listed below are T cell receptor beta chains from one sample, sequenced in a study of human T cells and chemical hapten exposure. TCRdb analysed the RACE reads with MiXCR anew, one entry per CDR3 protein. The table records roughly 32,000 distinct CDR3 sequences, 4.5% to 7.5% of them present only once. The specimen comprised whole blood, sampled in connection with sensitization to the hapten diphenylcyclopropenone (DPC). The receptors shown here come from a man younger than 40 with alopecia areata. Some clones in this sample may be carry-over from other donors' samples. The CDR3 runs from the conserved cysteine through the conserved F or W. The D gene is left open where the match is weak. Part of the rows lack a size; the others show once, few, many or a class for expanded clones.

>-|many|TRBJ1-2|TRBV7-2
CASSYPGDYGYTF
TGTGCCAGCAGCTACCCAGGGGACTATGGCTACACCTTC
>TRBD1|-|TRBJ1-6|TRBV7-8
CASSINLDRVSNSPLHF
TGTGCCAGCAGCATCAACCTCGACAGGGTCTCTAATTCACCCCTCCACTTT
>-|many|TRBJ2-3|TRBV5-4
CASSRGAGRDTDTQYF
TGTGCCAGCAGCAGGGGGGCAGGGAGGGACACAGATACGCAGTATTTT
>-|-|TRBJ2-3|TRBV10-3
CAIRKAKTIGTDTQYF
TGTGCCATCAGAAAGGCTAAGACAATTGGCACAGATACGCAGTATTTT
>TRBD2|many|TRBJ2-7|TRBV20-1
CSAQSSGTYEQYF
TGCAGTGCGCAGTCTAGCGGGACCTACGAGCAGTACTTC
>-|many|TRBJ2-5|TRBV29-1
CSVGTTEETQYF
TGCAGCGTTGGGACTACGGAAGAGACCCAGTACTTC
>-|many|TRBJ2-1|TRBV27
CASSFQLPYNEQFF
TGTGCCAGCAGTTTTCAGCTACCCTACAATGAGCAGTTCTTC
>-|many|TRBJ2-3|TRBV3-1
CASSQGSGSTDTQYF
TGTGCCAGCAGCCAAGGAAGCGGGAGCACAGATACGCAGTATTTT
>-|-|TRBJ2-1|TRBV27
CASSTSGMEQFF
TGTGCCAGCAGCACTTCAGGGATGGAGCAGTTCTTC
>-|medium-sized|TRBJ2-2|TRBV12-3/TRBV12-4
CASRSPGSNRGGELFF
TGTGCCAGCAGGTCCCCCGGGTCCAACCGGGGCGGGGAGCTGTTTTTT
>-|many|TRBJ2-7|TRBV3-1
CASSLVSYEQYF
TGTGCCAGCAGCCTAGTCTCCTACGAGCAGTACTTC
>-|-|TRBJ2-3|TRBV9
CASSAQDPDTQYF
TGTGCCAGCAGCGCGCAAGATCCAGATACGCAGTATTTT
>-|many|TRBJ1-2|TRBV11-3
CASSSPDRTYGYTF
TGTGCCAGCAGCTCCCCCGACAGGACCTATGGCTACACCTTC
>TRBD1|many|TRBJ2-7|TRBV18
CASSPGQGSFEQYF
TGTGCCAGCTCACCAGGACAGGGGAGTTTCGAGCAGTACTTC
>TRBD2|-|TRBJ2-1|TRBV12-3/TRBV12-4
CASSPHLLAAEQFF
TGTGCCAGCAGTCCCCACCTCCTAGCGGCTGAGCAGTTCTTC
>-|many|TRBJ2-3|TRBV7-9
CASSFKLETDTQYF
TGTGCCAGCAGCTTTAAATTGGAGACAGATACGCAGTATTTT
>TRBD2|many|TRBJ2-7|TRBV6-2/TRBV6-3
CASREVAGTSGSSYEQYF
TGTGCCAGCAGGGAAGTGGCCGGGACTAGCGGCAGCTCCTACGAGCAGTACTTC
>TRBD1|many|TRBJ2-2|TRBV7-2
CASLGQALNTGELFF
TGTGCCAGCCTTGGACAGGCCCTGAACACCGGGGAGCTGTTTTTT
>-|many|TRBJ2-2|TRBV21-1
CASSKEEWTPNTGELFF
TGTGCCAGCAGCAAAGAGGAATGGACTCCGAACACCGGGGAGCTGTTTTTT
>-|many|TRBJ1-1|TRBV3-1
CASSLQTEAFF
TGTGCCAGCAGCCTGCAAACTGAAGCTTTCTTT
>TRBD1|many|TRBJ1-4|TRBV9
CASSVGVLGQGGEKLFF
TGTGCCAGCAGCGTCGGTGTACTGGGACAGGGTGGGGAAAAACTGTTTTTT
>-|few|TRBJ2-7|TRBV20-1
CSAHGGLPKEQYF
TGCAGTGCCCATGGGGGACTCCCTAAGGAGCAGTACTTC
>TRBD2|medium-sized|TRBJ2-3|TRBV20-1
CSYRTGTSGSGDTQYF
TGCAGTTACCGTACCGGGACTAGCGGGAGTGGGGATACGCAGTATTTT
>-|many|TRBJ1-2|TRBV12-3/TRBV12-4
CASSSQQRDYGYTF
TGTGCCAGCAGTTCACAACAGAGAGACTATGGCTACACCTTC
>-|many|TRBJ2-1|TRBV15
CATSTSTDPYNEQFF
TGTGCCACCAGCACCTCCACGGACCCCTACAATGAGCAGTTCTTC
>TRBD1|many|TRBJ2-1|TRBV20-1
CSATTGNEQFF
TGCAGTGCCACGACAGGGAATGAGCAGTTCTTC
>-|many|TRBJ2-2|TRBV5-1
CASSLFRDQATGELFF
TGCGCCAGCAGCTTGTTCCGGGACCAGGCCACCGGGGAGCTGTTTTTT
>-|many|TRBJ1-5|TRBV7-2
CASSSYMDQPQHF
TGTGCCAGCAGCTCTTACATGGATCAGCCCCAGCATTTT
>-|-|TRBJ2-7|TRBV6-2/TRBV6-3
CASSYGAAYEQYF
TGTGCCAGCAGTTACGGGGCCGCGTACGAGCAGTACTTC
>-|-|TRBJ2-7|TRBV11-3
CASSGSSYEQYF
TGTGCCAGCAGCGGAAGCTCCTACGAGCAGTACTTC
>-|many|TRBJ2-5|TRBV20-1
CSIYARDQETQYF
TGCAGTATCTATGCCAGGGACCAAGAGACCCAGTACTTC
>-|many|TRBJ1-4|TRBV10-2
CASSGEAVEKLFF
TGCGCCAGCAGTGGGGAGGCGGTGGAAAAACTGTTTTTT
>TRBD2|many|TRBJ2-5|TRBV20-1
CSARTSGARETQYF
TGCAGTGCTAGGACTAGCGGGGCCAGGGAGACCCAGTACTTC
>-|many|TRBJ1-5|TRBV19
CASSIDRFQPQHF
TGTGCCAGTAGTATAGATCGGTTTCAGCCCCAGCATTTT
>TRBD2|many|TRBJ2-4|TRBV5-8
CASSLPTSGGAKNIQYF
TGTGCCAGCAGCCTCCCGACTAGCGGGGGGGCCAAAAACATTCAGTACTTC
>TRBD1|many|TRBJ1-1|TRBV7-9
CASSLEGQGNTEAFF
TGTGCCAGCAGCTTAGAAGGACAGGGGAACACTGAAGCTTTCTTT
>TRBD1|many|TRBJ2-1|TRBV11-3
CASSLGQTGYNEQFF
TGTGCCAGCAGCTTGGGACAGACGGGGTACAATGAGCAGTTCTTC
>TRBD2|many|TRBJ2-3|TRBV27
CASSLLPSGGGTDTQYF
TGTGCCAGCAGTTTATTGCCCAGCGGGGGGGGCACAGATACGCAGTATTTT
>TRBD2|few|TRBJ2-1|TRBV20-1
CSASSGAGGYEQFF
TGCAGTGCTAGTAGTGGGGCGGGAGGCTATGAGCAGTTCTTC
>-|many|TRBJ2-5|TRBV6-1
CASSEAGAGRWGVRETQYF
TGTGCCAGCAGTGAAGCGGGTGCGGGACGGTGGGGGGTACGGGAGACCCAGTACTTC
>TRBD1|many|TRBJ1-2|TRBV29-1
CSVEKGANYGYTF
TGCAGCGTTGAAAAGGGGGCGAACTATGGCTACACCTTC
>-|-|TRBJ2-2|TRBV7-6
CASSWQFDRRDTGELFF
TGTGCCAGCAGCTGGCAATTTGACAGGCGGGACACCGGGGAGCTGTTTTTT
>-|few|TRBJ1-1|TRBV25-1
CASGGDGTEAFF
TGTGCCAGTGGGGGGGACGGCACTGAAGCTTTCTTT
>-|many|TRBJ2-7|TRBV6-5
CASSPRGQGEQYF
TGTGCCAGCAGTCCCCGGGGCCAGGGGGAGCAGTACTTC
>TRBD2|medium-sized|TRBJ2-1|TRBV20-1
CSASPTPGTSGRARRNEQFF
TGCAGTGCTAGCCCAACCCCCGGGACTAGCGGGAGGGCACGGAGGAATGAGCAGTTCTTC
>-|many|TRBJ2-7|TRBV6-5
CASSLPGGYEQYF
TGTGCCAGCAGTCTTCCTGGCGGCTACGAGCAGTACTTC
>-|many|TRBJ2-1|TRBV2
CASSETGDPYNEQFF
TGTGCCAGCAGTGAAACGGGGGATCCCTACAATGAGCAGTTCTTC
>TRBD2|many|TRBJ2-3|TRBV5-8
CASSLTTSGGISDTQYF
TGTGCCAGCAGCTTGACGACTAGCGGGGGGATCTCAGATACGCAGTATTTT
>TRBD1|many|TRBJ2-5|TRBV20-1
CSASRTGEGSQYF
TGCAGTGCTAGCAGAACAGGGGAAGGGTCCCAGTACTTC
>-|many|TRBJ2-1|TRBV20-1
CSANLGDRGYNEQFF
TGCAGTGCCAATTTGGGGGATAGGGGCTACAATGAGCAGTTCTTC
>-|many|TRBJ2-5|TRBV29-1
CSARDPETQYF
TGCAGCGCCCGGGACCCAGAGACCCAGTACTTC
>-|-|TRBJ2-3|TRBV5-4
CASLPGGSSTDTQYF
TGTGCCAGCCTTCCCGGGGGCTCTAGCACAGATACGCAGTATTTT
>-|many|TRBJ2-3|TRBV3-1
CASNEGRVSGSTDTQYF
TGTGCCAGCAACGAGGGACGAGTAAGCGGGAGCACAGATACGCAGTATTTT
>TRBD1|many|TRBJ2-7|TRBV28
CASTLSGQGGEQYF
TGTGCCAGCACTCTTAGCGGACAGGGGGGCGAGCAGTACTTC
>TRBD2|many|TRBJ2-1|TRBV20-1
CSAAGELAGGHNEQFF
TGCAGTGCTGCCGGGGAACTAGCGGGGGGACACAATGAGCAGTTCTTC
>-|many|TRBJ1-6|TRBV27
CASSPLGSSQGSPLHF
TGTGCCAGCAGTCCCCTCGGCTCTTCTCAGGGTTCACCCCTCCACTTT
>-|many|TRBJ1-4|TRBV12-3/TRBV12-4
CASSLRSEVGKLFF
TGTGCCAGCAGTTTGAGGTCAGAGGTCGGAAAACTGTTTTTT
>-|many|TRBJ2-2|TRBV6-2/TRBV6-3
CASSYSLAGLGDTGELFF
TGTGCCAGCAGTTACTCACTGGCGGGATTAGGGGACACCGGGGAGCTGTTTTTT